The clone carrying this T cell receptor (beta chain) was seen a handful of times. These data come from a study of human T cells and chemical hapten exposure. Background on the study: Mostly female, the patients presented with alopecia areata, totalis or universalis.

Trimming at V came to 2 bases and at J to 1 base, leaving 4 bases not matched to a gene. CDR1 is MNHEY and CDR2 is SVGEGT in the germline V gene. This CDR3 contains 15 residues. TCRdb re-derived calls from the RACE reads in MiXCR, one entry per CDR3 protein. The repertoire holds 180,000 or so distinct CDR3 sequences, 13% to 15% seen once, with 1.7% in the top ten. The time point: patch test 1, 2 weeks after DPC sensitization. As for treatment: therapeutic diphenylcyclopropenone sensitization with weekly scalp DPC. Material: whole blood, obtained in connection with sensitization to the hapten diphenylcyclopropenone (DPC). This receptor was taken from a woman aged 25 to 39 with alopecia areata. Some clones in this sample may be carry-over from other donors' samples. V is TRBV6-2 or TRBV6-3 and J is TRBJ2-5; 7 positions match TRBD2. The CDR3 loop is CASSYPGGGQETQYF. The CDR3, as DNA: TGTGCCAGCAGTTACCCGGGAGGAGGCCAAGAGACCCAGTACTTC.